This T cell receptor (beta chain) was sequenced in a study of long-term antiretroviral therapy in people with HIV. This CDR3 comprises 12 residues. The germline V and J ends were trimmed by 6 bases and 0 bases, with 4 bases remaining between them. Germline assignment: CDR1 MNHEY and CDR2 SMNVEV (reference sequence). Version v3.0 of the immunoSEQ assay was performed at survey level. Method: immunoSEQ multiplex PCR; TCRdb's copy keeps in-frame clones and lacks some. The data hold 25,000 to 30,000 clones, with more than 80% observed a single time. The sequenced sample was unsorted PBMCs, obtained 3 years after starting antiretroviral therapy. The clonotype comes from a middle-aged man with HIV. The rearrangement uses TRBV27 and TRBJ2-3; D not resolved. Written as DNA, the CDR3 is TGTGCCAGCAGGGGAAGCACAGATACGCAGTATTTT. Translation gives CASRGSTDTQYF.